These 28 T cell receptor beta chains share one sample of origin, sequenced in a study of cytomegalovirus exposure and HLA in healthy donors. The PCR made use of 60 Vbeta and 13 Jbeta primers. The protocol was immunoSEQ multiplex PCR, while the TCRdb copy is restricted to in-frame clones and leaves out a portion. Of 85,000 to 90,000 clones listed, approximately 90% are singletons. Material: PBMCs. The receptor source for this set is a young man in good health and CMV-seronegative.

As for this clone: An end of the junction differs from the germline gene, which may be a read error. The chain couples TRBV7-9 to TRBJ1-1, with TRBD1 matching over 8 bases. Per the germline V gene, CDR1 is SEHNR and CDR2 is FQNEAQ (reference sequence). This CDR3 is 16 amino acids long. CDR3 sequence reads: CASSPHGQGGNAEAFF. The CDR3 nucleotides read TGTGCCAGCAGCCCCCACGGACAGGGCGGGAACGCTGAAGCTTTCTTT.

In its sample, this clone was seen a few times. The chain is built from TRBV10-2 and TRBJ2-3; D might be TRBD2 (5 bases). Trimming took 2 bases from V and 2 from J, leaving 14 bases between them. There are 16 residues in the CDR3. Germline-derived CDR1 and CDR2 are WSHSY and SAAADI. The CDR3: CASSEGGGPITDTQYF. CDR3 DNA: TGCGCCAGCAGTGAGGGAGGAGGCCCTATCACAGATACGCAGTATTTT.

The gene calls are TRBV5-1 and TRBJ2-3; D not resolved. In germline, CDR1 is SGHRS, CDR2 YFSETQ. Trimming pared 2 bases from V and 2 bases from J, leaving 6 bases between. The CDR3 runs to 13 residues. CDR3 loop: CASSLQNTDTQYF. CDR3 nucleotide sequence: TGCGCCAGCAGCTTACAAAACACAGATACGCAGTATTTT.

The genes are TRBV5-5 and TRBJ2-6; the D gene is possibly TRBD1 (5 bases). Germline-derived CDR1 and CDR2 are SGHKS and YYEKEE (reference sequence). The CDR3 loop spans 15 amino acids. V gave up 2 bases and J gave up 1 base, with 7 bases separating them. In DNA, the CDR3 is TGTGCCAGCAGCTTAACAGGTTCTGGGGCCAACGTCCTGACTTTC. Translating gives CASSLTGSGANVLTF.

The rearrangement joins TRBV5-6 to TRBJ2-1; D ambiguous. The germline V gene has CDR1 SGHDT and CDR2 YYEEEE. The CDR3 is 16 amino acids. V was cut by 0 bases and J by 5 bases, with 15 bases left in between. The CDR3 DNA follows: TGTGCCAGCAGCTTGGATTTCGCAGGCCGCAACAATGAGCAGTTCTTC. Encoded protein: CASSLDFAGRNNEQFF.

CDR3 in DNA: TGTGCCAGCAGCCCCAAGCGGGGGCGAACCTACAATGAGCAGTTCTTC. Amino acids: CASSPKRGRTYNEQFF. The rearrangement uses TRBV7-8 and TRBJ2-1; TRBD2 agrees at 8 bases. This CDR3 is 16 amino acids long. Germline CDR1 and CDR2: SGHVS and FQNEAQ. Trimming removed 5 bases from V and 2 bases from J; junction bases left unmatched: 8.

The chain joins TRBV4-3 to TRBJ2-1; 10 bases match TRBD2. The CDR3 totals 20 residues. Per the germline V gene, CDR1 is LGHNA and CDR2 is YSLEER. After removal of 0 bases from V and 0 bases from J, the junction contained 11 bases not matched to a gene. The DNA for the CDR3 is TGCGCCAGCAGCCAAGAGCAGCGGGAGGGCCTCTTGATCTCCTACAATGAGCAGTTCTTC. Encoded protein: CASSQEQREGLLISYNEQFF.

J is TRBJ2-5 and V is TRBV5-1; tentatively, D is TRBD1 (7 bases). Trimming removed 4 bases at V and 2 bases at J, with 12 bases between. The CDR3 is 14 amino acids. Germline loops: CDR1 SGHRS, CDR2 YFSETQ. Here the CDR3 DNA reads TGCGCCAGCAGCCGGGGGACAGAACAAGAGACCCAGTACTTC. It specifies CASSRGTEQETQYF.

Details on this clone: The same CDR3 also results from other DNA sequences found in this sample. The rearrangement joins TRBV4-3 to TRBJ1-2; no clear D gene. The ends were cut back, 0 bases at V and 2 bases at J, with 7 bases in the middle. CDR3 length equals 14 residues. CDR1 and CDR2 from the germline V gene are LGHNA and YSLEER. CDR3 region: CASSQEGRNYGYTF. The DNA for the CDR3 is TGCGCCAGCAGCCAAGAGGGGAGGAACTATGGCTACACCTTC.

The CDR3 loop reads CASSLGPGGPYEQYF. CDR3 nucleotide sequence: TGTGCCAGCAGCTTAGGTCCGGGAGGGCCATACGAGCAGTACTTC. V and J are TRBV7-9 and TRBJ2-7; 8 positions agree with TRBD2. J lost 4 bases, V lost 1 base, and 6 bases had no gene match. Germline V gene sequence: CDR1 SEHNR, CDR2 FQNEAQ (reference sequence). The CDR3 runs 15 residues.

This chain uses TRBV5-4 with TRBJ2-3; no definite D call. This CDR3 is 13 amino acids long. Germline CDR1 and CDR2: SGHNT and YYREEE (reference sequence). V was pared by 4 bases and J by 4 bases, with 10 bases between. CDR3 bases: TGTGCCAGCAGCCCTGAGCCCGCAGATACGCAGTATTTT. Translation gives CASSPEPADTQYF.

This chain uses TRBV27 with TRBJ2-7, with 7 bases fitting TRBD2. Germline V gene data show CDR1 as MNHEY and CDR2 as SMNVEV (reference sequence). V gave up 0 bases and J gave up 4 bases; unmatched junction bases: 9. CDR3 length: 16 residues. As DNA, the CDR3 is TGTGCCAGCAGTTTATCGGTCCCGGGGGGAAGATACGAGCAGTACTTC. Translating it yields CASSLSVPGGRYEQYF.

The chain joins TRBV7-9 to TRBJ2-7; TRBD1 agrees at 7 bases. The CDR3 covers 14 residues. With 5 bases clipped from V and 4 bases from J, the junction kept 8 bases outside the gene matches. Germline V gene sequence: CDR1 SEHNR, CDR2 FQNEAQ (reference sequence). This CDR3 is CASSLSGGGYEQYF. CDR3 DNA: TGTGCCAGCAGCCTATCAGGGGGTGGTTACGAGCAGTACTTC.

The gene calls are TRBV28 and TRBJ1-4; TRBD1 aligns across 10 bases. The CDR3 totals 15 residues. Germline V gene data show CDR1 as MDHEN and CDR2 as SYDVKM. V dropped 8 bases and J dropped 7; count of bases not matched to a gene: 10. CDR3 sequence: CASGLSGTGAEKLFF. The CDR3 bases are TGTGCCAGCGGACTATCCGGGACAGGGGCTGAAAAACTGTTTTTT.

The V call is TRBV5-8, the J call TRBJ1-5; TRBD1 is a possible D gene (6 bases). The CDR3 extends over 15 amino acids. Trimming cost V 2 bases and J 3 bases, with 12 bases left between them. Per the germline V gene, CDR1 is SGHTS and CDR2 is YDEGEE. The CDR3 loop is CASSLETGANQPQHF. CDR3 DNA: TGTGCCAGCAGCTTAGAGACAGGCGCCAATCAGCCCCAGCATTTT.

This chain links TRBV19 with TRBJ2-5; D tentatively reads TRBD1 or TRBD2 (5 bases each). The J call is in doubt because the DNA end fits TRBJ2-7 better. There are 14 residues in the CDR3. Germline CDR1 reads LNHDA; CDR2 reads SQIVND (reference sequence). The CDR3 DNA sequence: TGTGCCAGTAGTCGTGGCGACCCTGGGGGCGAGCAGTACTTC. This gives the protein CASSRGDPGGEQYF.

V and J are TRBV29-1 and TRBJ1-2; tentatively, D is TRBD1 (5 bases). The length of the CDR3 is 14 residues. Germline V CDR1 and CDR2: SQVTM, ANQGSEA. Trimming removed 5 bases from V and 6 bases from J, with 19 bases in between. The CDR3 DNA is TGCAGCGTTTCCAGGGTCCTGATTAAGGATGGCTACACCTTC. It translates to CSVSRVLIKDGYTF.

The gene calls are TRBV5-4 and TRBJ2-4, with D maybe TRBD1 (6 bases). Germline loops: CDR1 SGHNT, CDR2 YYREEE (reference sequence). V was shortened by 1 base and J by 7 bases, with 12 bases between the two germline ends. The CDR3 is 14 residues long. This CDR3 is CASSLKQGGNIQYF. The DNA for the CDR3 is TGTGCCAGCAGCTTGAAACAGGGTGGGAACATTCAGTACTTC.

The gene calls are TRBV19 and TRBJ2-1, with TRBD2 matching 11 bases. The CDR3 length is 16 residues. CDR1 and CDR2 from the germline V gene are LNHDA and SQIVND (reference sequence). V shed 1 base, J shed 9 bases, and the junction held 8 bases outside the gene matches. The CDR3 DNA is TGTGCCAGTAGTATAGGGACTAGCGGGTTCGTTGGTGAGCAGTTCTTC. Its protein is CASSIGTSGFVGEQFF.

This clone was found once. The V and J genes are TRBV6-5 and TRBJ2-5; TRBD1 might be the D (5 bases). The DNA end is more similar to TRBJ2-7, so the J call may be wrong. The CDR3 covers 15 residues. Germline V gives CDR1 MNHEY, CDR2 SVGAGI. CDR3 residues: CASSYRTGVTYEQYF. CDR3 DNA: TGTGCCAGCAGTTATAGAACAGGAGTCACCTACGAGCAGTACTTC.

This chain connects TRBV5-5 to TRBJ2-2; no reliable D call. Germline loops: CDR1 SGHKS, CDR2 YYEKEE (reference sequence). CDR3 length: 14 residues. V was trimmed by 4 bases and J by 0 bases, leaving 7 bases between them. The CDR3 protein is CASSIHTNTGELFF. DNA for the CDR3: TGTGCCAGCAGCATACATACGAACACCGGGGAGCTGTTTTTT.

The chain recombines TRBV7-2 with TRBJ2-3, with unresolved D. The germline gives CDR1 SGHTA, CDR2 FQGNSA. Trimming removed 5 bases at V and 2 bases at J, with 11 bases between. The CDR3 contains 14 residues. CDR3 in DNA: TGTGCCAGCAGCCCCATAGCCCTCACAGATACGCAGTATTTT. Translation gives CASSPIALTDTQYF. The whole variable domain, remainder taken from reference TRBV7-2 and TRBJ2-3, is GAGVSQSPSNKVTEKGKDVELRCDPISGHTALYWYRQSLGQGLEFLIYFQGNSAPDKSGLPSDRFSAERTGGSVSTLTIQRTQQEDSAVYLCASSPIALTDTQYFGPGTRLTVL.

V usage is TRBV28 and J usage is TRBJ2-5; D is unclear. The J call may be incorrect, as the DNA end agrees better with TRBJ2-7. The CDR3 runs 12 residues. Germline assignment: CDR1 MDHEN and CDR2 SYDVKM. CDR3 amino acids: CASSLDSYEQYF. DNA of the CDR3: TGTGCCAGCAGTTTAGATTCCTACGAGCAGTACTTC.

The rearrangement joins TRBV19 to TRBJ2-1; D remains unclear. V lost 4 bases and J 6 bases, leaving 13 bases between the germline ends. Germline V CDR1 and CDR2: LNHDA, SQIVND (reference sequence). The CDR3 length is 14 residues. The CDR3 DNA reads TGTGCCAGTAGTACCCGGCAGCTAGGCAATGAGCAGTTCTTC. Translated, it gives CASSTRQLGNEQFF.

The sample holds a few counts of this clone. The rearrangement joins TRBV4-3 to TRBJ2-1, with 11 bases aligning to TRBD2. V gave up 4 bases and J gave up 4 bases; unmatched junction bases: 0. The CDR3 covers 14 residues. CDR1 LGHNA and CDR2 YSLEER come from the germline V gene. The CDR3 loop reads CASSLAGGYNEQFF. In DNA, the CDR3 is TGCGCCAGCAGCCTAGCGGGAGGGTACAATGAGCAGTTCTTC.

This clone was recorded once. J is TRBJ2-5 and V is TRBV19; 8 bases align to TRBD1. The CDR3 totals 14 residues. Losses at the gene ends were 6 bases for V and 4 bases for J; bases not matched to a gene: 7. Germline CDR1 LNHDA, CDR2 SQIVND (reference sequence). CDR3 loop: CASSDRGGRETQYF. DNA of the CDR3: TGTGCCAGTAGCGACAGGGGTGGAAGAGAGACCCAGTACTTC.

The chain recombines TRBV21-1 with TRBJ2-1; the D segment call TRBD2 is taken from the table without a DNA check. TRBV21-1 is shown as a pseudogene. This CDR3 spans 18 amino acids. CDR3 sequence: CASRRENTSGRPYNEQFF. The CDR3 DNA reads TGTGCCAGCAGGAGGGAAAATACGAGCGGGAGGCCCTACAATGAGCAGTTCTTC.

V gene TRBV9 combines with J gene TRBJ2-2; 7 bases align to TRBD2. The CDR3 is made up of 17 amino acids. V trimming: 1 base; J trimming: 2 bases; junction bases outside the gene matches: 8. CDR1 and CDR2 (germline): SGDLS, YYNGEE. The DNA for the CDR3 is TGTGCCAGCAGCGTATTTAGCGGGCTCTCAAACACCGGGGAGCTGTTTTTT. It is translated as CASSVFSGLSNTGELFF.